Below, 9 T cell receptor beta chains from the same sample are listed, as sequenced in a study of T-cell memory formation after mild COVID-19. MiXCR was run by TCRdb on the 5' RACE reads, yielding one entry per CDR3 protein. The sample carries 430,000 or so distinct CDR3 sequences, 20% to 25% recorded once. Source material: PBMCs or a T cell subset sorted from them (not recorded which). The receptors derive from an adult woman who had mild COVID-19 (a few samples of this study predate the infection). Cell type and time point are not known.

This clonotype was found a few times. The DNA of the CDR3 is TGCGCCAGCAGCCAAGAGACTGGTCTCCCTTACGAGCAGTACTTC. It codes for CASSQETGLPYEQYF. The chain couples TRBV4-1 to TRBJ2-7; D remains unclear. Trimming removed 0 bases from V and 4 bases from J, with 13 bases in between. The germline gives CDR1 MGHRA, CDR2 YSYEKL. The CDR3 is 15 residues long.

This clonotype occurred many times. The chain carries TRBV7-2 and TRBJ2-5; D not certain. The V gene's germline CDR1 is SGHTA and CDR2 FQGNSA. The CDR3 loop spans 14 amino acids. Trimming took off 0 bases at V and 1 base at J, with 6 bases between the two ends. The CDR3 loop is CASSLASSQETQYF. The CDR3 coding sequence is TGTGCCAGCAGCTTAGCCTCCAGCCAAGAGACCCAGTACTTC.

The CDR3 protein is CSGGQGAATEAFF. DNA for the CDR3: TGCAGCGGGGGACAGGGGGCGGCCACTGAAGCTTTCTTT. This chain uses TRBV29-1 with TRBJ1-1, with 12 bases that match TRBD1. CDR1 SQVTM and CDR2 ANQGSEA come from the germline V gene. V lost 7 bases and J lost 4; bases outside the gene matches: 4. This CDR3 spans 13 amino acids.

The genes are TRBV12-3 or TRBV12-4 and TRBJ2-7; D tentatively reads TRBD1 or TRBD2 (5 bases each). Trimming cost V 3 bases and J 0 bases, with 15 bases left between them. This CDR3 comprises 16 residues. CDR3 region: CASSFLGDLPSYEQYF. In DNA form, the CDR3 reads TGTGCCAGCAGTTTCCTAGGGGACCTACCCTCCTACGAGCAGTACTTC.

This chain's CDR3 is CSARGLGTSLPDTQYF. CDR3 nucleotides: TGCAGTGCTAGAGGTCTCGGGACTAGCTTACCAGATACGCAGTATTTT. The chain combines TRBV20-1 with TRBJ2-3; 9 positions agree with TRBD2. From germline, CDR1 is DFQATT and CDR2 SNEGSKA (reference sequence). The ends lost 1 base at V and 4 bases at J; junction bases unmatched: 9. This CDR3 region has 16 residues.

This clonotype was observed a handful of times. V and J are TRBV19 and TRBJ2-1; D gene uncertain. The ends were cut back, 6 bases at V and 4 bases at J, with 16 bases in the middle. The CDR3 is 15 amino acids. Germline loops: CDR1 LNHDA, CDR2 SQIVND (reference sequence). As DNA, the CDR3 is TGTGCCAGTAGGCCGGTGGACCTACCGTACAATGAGCAGTTCTTC. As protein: CASRPVDLPYNEQFF.

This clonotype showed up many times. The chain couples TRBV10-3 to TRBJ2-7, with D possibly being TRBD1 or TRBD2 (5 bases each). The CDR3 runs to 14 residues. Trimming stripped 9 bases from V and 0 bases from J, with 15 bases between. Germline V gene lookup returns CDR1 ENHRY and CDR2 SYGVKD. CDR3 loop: CAIWDGISSYEQYF. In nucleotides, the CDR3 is TGTGCCATATGGGACGGTATTAGCTCCTACGAGCAGTACTTC.

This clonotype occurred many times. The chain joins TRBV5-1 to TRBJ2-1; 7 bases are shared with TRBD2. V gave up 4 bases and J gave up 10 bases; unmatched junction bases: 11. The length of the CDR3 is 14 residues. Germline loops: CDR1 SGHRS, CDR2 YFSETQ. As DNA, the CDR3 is TGCGCCAGCAGCCGGTCTGTAGGGCGGGGGGAGCAGTTCTTC. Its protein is CASSRSVGRGEQFF.

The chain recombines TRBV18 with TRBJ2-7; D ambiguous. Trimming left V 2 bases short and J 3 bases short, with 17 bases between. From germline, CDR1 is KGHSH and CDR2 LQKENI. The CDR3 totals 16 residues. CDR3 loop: CASSPDSSLVSYEQYF. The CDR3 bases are TGTGCCAGCTCACCAGATAGTTCCCTAGTTAGCTACGAGCAGTACTTC.